These 7 T cell receptor beta chains originate from one sample sequenced in a study of CD8 T cells in ankylosing spondylitis. MiXCR, applied by TCRdb to the 5' RACE reads, yields one record per CDR3 protein. Among approximately 190,000 distinct CDR3 sequences listed, over 10% were seen once. Specimen: blood, either unsorted or a sorted T cell fraction (not recorded which). The receptor set was obtained from a female donor with ankylosing spondylitis or in good health (not recorded which).

This clonotype was recorded a few times. In DNA, the CDR3 is TGTGCCAGCAGCTTCGCGTCGGGGAGAACCTACGAGCAGTACTTC. It specifies CASSFASGRTYEQYF. This rearrangement joins TRBV11-1 to TRBJ2-7, with a weak D call TRBD2 (5 bases). Trimming cost V 3 bases and J 2 bases, with 14 bases left between them. The CDR3 runs 15 residues. The germline V gene has CDR1 SGHAT and CDR2 FQDESV (reference sequence).

This clonotype has a count of ten or more. Here the CDR3 DNA reads TGCGCCAGCAGCTGGCGGGGGCTAGCGGGAGAGGAGGCGGATACGCAGTATTTT. Protein product: CASSWRGLAGEEADTQYF. The rearrangement joins TRBV5-1 to TRBJ2-3; 10 bases match TRBD2. CDR1 is SGHRS and CDR2 is YFSETQ in the germline V gene. This CDR3 comprises 18 residues. The junction had 16 bases not matched to a gene; V was cut back by 3 bases and J by 6 bases.

V gene TRBV18 combines with J gene TRBJ2-1; 12 bases are a match to TRBD2. The CDR3 contains 15 residues. CDR1 is KGHSH, CDR2 LQKENI, per germline. J was trimmed by 9 bases and V by 2 bases; bases with no gene match: 5. CDR3 amino acids: CASSPGLAGTPEQFF. The CDR3 coding sequence is TGTGCCAGCTCACCAGGACTAGCGGGAACCCCTGAGCAGTTCTTC.

This clonotype was seen more than once but under ten times. This chain uses TRBV12-3 or TRBV12-4 with TRBJ2-7, with 9 positions matching TRBD1. The CDR3 sequence is 15 residues long. Trimming removed 9 bases from V and 4 bases from J; junction bases left unmatched: 13. DNA of the CDR3: TGTGCCAGTTGGAGGACCGGGACAGGGAAATACGAGCAGTACTTC. It yields the protein CASWRTGTGKYEQYF.

This clonotype has at least ten counts. The gene calls are TRBV7-9 and TRBJ1-2, with 9 bases aligning to TRBD1. The germline V gene encodes CDR1 SEHNR and CDR2 FQNEAQ (reference sequence). The J segment lost 4 bases and the V segment lost 5 bases, leaving 14 bases of the junction unmatched. The length of the CDR3 is 17 residues. This chain's CDR3 is CASSQTAGTGGGYGYTF. For the CDR3, the DNA is TGTGCCAGCAGCCAGACCGCTGGTACAGGGGGCGGCTATGGCTACACCTTC.

This clonotype was counted between two and nine times. The V gene is TRBV7-9, the J gene TRBJ1-5; 7 bases are a match to TRBD1. Unmatched junction bases numbered 4, after V lost 5 bases and J lost 3 bases. This CDR3 comprises 14 residues. The germline CDR1 and CDR2 sequences are SEHNR and FQNEAQ (reference sequence). Here the CDR3 DNA reads TGTGCCAGCAGCGGGGACAGCTCCAATCAGCCCCAGCATTTT. It specifies CASSGDSSNQPQHF.

This clonotype was counted ten times or more. The rearrangement links TRBV5-1 to TRBJ2-7; D is ambiguous. The CDR3 is 13 amino acids. Germline CDR1 and CDR2: SGHRS and YFSETQ. V was trimmed by 2 bases and J by 1 base, leaving 7 bases between them. The CDR3 reads CASSFAGSYEQYF. The CDR3 region has the DNA TGCGCCAGCAGCTTTGCAGGATCCTACGAGCAGTACTTC.